Listed below are T cell receptor beta chains from one sample, sequenced in a study of PD-1 blockade in classical Hodgkin lymphoma. Repertoires were generated with immunoSEQ multiplex PCR, while TCRdb's copy carries only in-frame clones and drops some. The sample has roughly 41,000 clones, around nine tenths seen once. The source material was peripheral blood mononuclear cells (PBMCs), sampled before the second cycle of nivolumab. The receptor source for this set is a human donor with classical Hodgkin lymphoma. Both conserved end residues are part of each CDR3. D genes are given only for firm matches. Size values are once, few and many counts, or a class for expanded clones, and some rows have none.

>NA|TRBJ2-7|TRBV7-9|NA
CASSLKGGVVSYEQYF
TGTGCCAGCAGCTTAAAAGGCGGGGTCGTATCCTACGAGCAGTACTTC
>NA|TRBJ2-7|TRBV10-3|NA
CAISGTDNYEQYF
TGTGCCATCAGTGGAACGGATAACTACGAGCAGTACTTC
>NA|TRBJ1-4|TRBV19|NA
CASASDGATNEKLFF
TGTGCCAGTGCGAGCGACGGGGCAACTAATGAAAAACTGTTTTTT
>NA|TRBJ2-7|TRBV6-5|TRBD1
CASRPGQGSYEQYF
TGTGCCAGCAGACCTGGACAGGGGTCCTACGAGCAGTACTTC
>NA|TRBJ2-7|TRBV11-3|NA
CASSAPLADTYEQYF
TGTGCCAGCAGCGCCCCACTAGCCGATACCTACGAGCAGTACTTC
>NA|TRBJ2-3|TRBV5-6|TRBD2
CASSFLANSGRRDTQYF
TGTGCCAGCAGCTTTTTAGCTAATAGCGGGCGCCGGGATACGCAGTATTTT
>once|TRBJ2-7|TRBV6-5|NA
CASSYSGDEQYF
TGTGCCAGCAGTTACTCGGGTGACGAGCAGTACTTC
>NA|TRBJ2-6|TRBV5-4|TRBD1
CASSSQTGGISGANVLTF
TGTGCCAGCAGCTCACAAACAGGGGGCATCTCTGGGGCCAACGTCCTGACTTTC
>NA|TRBJ1-4|TRBV18|NA
CASSPDLRAEKLFF
TGTGCCAGCTCACCAGATCTCCGGGCGGAAAAACTGTTTTTT
>NA|TRBJ2-7|TRBV7-3|NA
CASSLASGTREQYF
TGTGCCAGCAGCTTAGCCTCCGGGACCCGCGAGCAGTACTTC
>NA|TRBJ2-3|TRBV6-6|NA
CASSYSGTDTQYF
TGTGCCAGCAGTTACTCTGGCACAGATACGCAGTATTTT
>NA|TRBJ2-7|TRBV5-1|NA
CASSLGAMVYEQYF
TGCGCCAGCAGCTTGGGTGCAATGGTCTACGAGCAGTACTTC
>NA|TRBJ2-5|TRBV30|NA
CAWSGDISRQETQYF
TGTGCCTGGAGTGGGGACATTTCAAGACAAGAGACCCAGTACTTC
>NA|TRBJ2-6|TRBV4-1|NA
CASSQVRTGANVLTF
TGCGCCAGCAGCCAAGTTCGGACTGGGGCCAACGTCCTGACTTTC
>few|TRBJ2-2|TRBV19|TRBD2
CASTGTSGTGELFF
TGTGCCAGCACCGGGACTAGTGGCACCGGGGAGCTGTTTTTT
>once|TRBJ1-5|TRBV9|NA
CASSVGLGQPQHF
TGTGCCAGCAGCGTAGGTTTGGGGCAGCCCCAGCATTTT
>NA|TRBJ2-7|TRBV28|NA
CASSLSGYEQYF
TGTGCCAGCAGTTTATCGGGCTACGAGCAGTACTTC